These 25 T cell receptor beta chains were sequenced from one sample in a study of blood T cell repertoires in COVID-19. TCRdb keeps only in-frame clones here, not all; method: immunoSEQ multiplex PCR. The sample carries 150,000 or so clones, 88% recorded once. Sequencing input: peripheral blood. These receptors were collected from a woman aged 60-70 years with acute or convalescent COVID-19.

V is TRBV5-1 and J is TRBJ1-2; D is uncertain. This CDR3 has 12 residues. V was cut by 4 bases and J by 4 bases, with 8 bases left in between. Germline V lookup: CDR1 SGHRS, CDR2 YFSETQ. In DNA form, the CDR3 reads TGCGCCAGCAGCGAGGGTCGCTATGGCTACACCTTC. Protein sequence: CASSEGRYGYTF.

The chain employs TRBV28 and TRBJ1-2; D perhaps matches TRBD1 (5 bases). Looked up from germline, CDR1 is MDHEN and CDR2 is SYDVKM. V was pared by 10 bases and J by 6 bases, with 15 bases between. The CDR3 loop spans 12 amino acids. CDR3 DNA sequence: TGTGCCATCGACACAGGTCGGCATGGCTACACCTTC. Translation gives CAIDTGRHGYTF.

The V gene is TRBV10-3, the J gene TRBJ1-2; 11 nucleotides agree with TRBD1. Germline values: CDR1 ENHRY, CDR2 SYGVKD. After removal of 4 bases from V and 4 bases from J, the junction contained 11 bases not matched to a gene. The CDR3 runs 17 residues. The CDR3 sequence: CAISGGQGEANGYGYTF. As DNA, the CDR3 is TGTGCCATCAGTGGGGGACAGGGGGAAGCTAATGGCTATGGCTACACCTTC.

The chain employs TRBV19 and TRBJ1-4; 7 nucleotides match TRBD1. CDR1 is LNHDA, CDR2 SQIVND, per germline (reference sequence). The CDR3 is 15 amino acids. J gave up 4 bases and V 5 bases, and 7 bases lay outside the gene matches. Written as DNA, the CDR3 is TGTGCCAGTAGTCTGCTGACAGGGCTTAATGAAAAACTGTTTTTT. Protein product: CASSLLTGLNEKLFF.

V gene TRBV6-5 combines with J gene TRBJ2-1; TRBD1 aligns across 8 bases. This CDR3 is built from 15 residues. Germline V lookup: CDR1 MNHEY, CDR2 SVGAGI. With 8 bases clipped from V and 8 bases from J, the junction kept 14 bases outside the gene matches. The CDR3 DNA reads TGTGCCAGCCGGGAAAGACAGGGGATAACCGATGAGCAGTTCTTC. The encoded protein is CASRERQGITDEQFF.

The rearrangement links TRBV9 to TRBJ2-2; TRBD1 might be the D (5 bases). This CDR3 is built from 19 residues. Germline V gives CDR1 SGDLS, CDR2 YYNGEE. V lost 0 bases, J lost 0 bases, and 18 bases lay in between. The CDR3 DNA reads TGTGCCAGCAGCGTAGCACTCCATGCGGACAACCCGAACACCGGGGAGCTGTTTTTT. This gives the protein CASSVALHADNPNTGELFF.

This chain links TRBV7-9 with TRBJ2-3; D not certain. The V end was cut by 4 bases, the J end by 2 bases, with 13 bases between. Germline V gene lookup returns CDR1 SEHNR and CDR2 FQNEAQ (reference sequence). The CDR3 has 15 residues. The CDR3 bases are TGTGCCAGCAGCTCTCTTTATCGCGACACAGATACGCAGTATTTT. Amino acids: CASSSLYRDTDTQYF.

This clone was picked up one time. The chain employs TRBV7-2 and TRBJ2-2; possible D gene TRBD1, 5 bases. The V end was cut by 5 bases, the J end by 7 bases, with 17 bases between. Germline V gives CDR1 SGHTA, CDR2 FQGNSA. This CDR3 contains 15 residues. CDR3 in amino acids: CASSARRTLGGELFF. CDR3 DNA: TGTGCCAGCAGCGCCCGACGGACATTGGGCGGGGAGCTGTTTTTT.

This chain connects TRBV30 to TRBJ1-3; 12 nucleotides line up with TRBD1. This CDR3 comprises 17 residues. Germline V gene lookup returns CDR1 GTSNPN and CDR2 SVGIG (reference sequence). Trimming took 5 bases from V and 4 from J; bases not matched to a gene: 12. In DNA form, the CDR3 reads TGTGCCTGGTTACTCATGGGGACAGGGGGCCGAGGAAACACCATATATTTT. Its translation: CAWLLMGTGGRGNTIYF.

This sequence joins TRBV29-1 and TRBJ1-1, with 8 bases matching TRBD1. The junction had 4 bases not matched to a gene; V was cut back by 7 bases and J by 0 bases. The germline CDR1 and CDR2 sequences are SQVTM and ANQGSEA. There are 13 residues in the CDR3. In DNA, the CDR3 is TGCAGCGGCTTACAGGGGGTGAACACTGAAGCTTTCTTT. Translated, it gives CSGLQGVNTEAFF. The whole variable domain, remainder taken from reference TRBV29-1 and TRBJ1-1, is SAVISQKPSRDICQRGTSLTIQCQVDSQVTMMFWYRQQPGQSLTLIATANQGSEATYESGFVIDKFPISRPNLTFSTLTVSNMSPEDSSIYLCSGLQGVNTEAFFGQGTRLTVV.

The genes are TRBV18 and TRBJ2-1, with D tentatively TRBD2 (6 bases). Trimming took off 3 bases at V and 1 base at J, with 13 bases between the two ends. The CDR3 runs to 16 residues. The germline V gene encodes CDR1 KGHSH and CDR2 LQKENI. CDR3 bases: TGTGCCAGCTCACCTATTGCCCTAGCGTCCTACAATGAGCAGTTCTTC. Translated, it gives CASSPIALASYNEQFF.

V gene TRBV27 combines with J gene TRBJ1-1; D remains unclear. The germline gives CDR1 MNHEY, CDR2 SMNVEV (reference sequence). CDR3 size: 15 residues. Trimming removed 0 bases at V and 1 base at J, with 9 bases between. As DNA, the CDR3 is TGTGCCAGCAGTTTATCGGGCTTCTGGAACACTGAAGCTTTCTTT. This sequence encodes CASSLSGFWNTEAFF.

J is TRBJ1-3 and V is TRBV7-6; 7 bases match TRBD1. The CDR3 sequence is 17 residues long. Unmatched junction bases numbered 7, after V lost 2 bases and J lost 0 bases. The germline V gene has CDR1 SGHVS and CDR2 FNYEAQ. The CDR3 spells CASSLHSGQTSGNTIYF. The CDR3 region has the DNA TGTGCCAGCAGCTTACACTCGGGACAGACCTCTGGAAACACCATATATTTT.

The chain combines TRBV30 with TRBJ2-7; 8 bases match TRBD2. This CDR3 has 14 amino acids. Germline V CDR1 and CDR2: GTSNPN, SVGIG (reference sequence). Trimming took 2 bases from V and 0 from J; bases not matched to a gene: 3. The CDR3 sequence is CAWSWGTSSYEQYF. The DNA of the CDR3 is TGTGCCTGGAGTTGGGGGACTAGCTCCTACGAGCAGTACTTC.

The chain couples TRBV6-1 to TRBJ1-1; TRBD1 might be the D (5 bases). Trimming cost V 2 bases and J 3 bases, with 16 bases left between them. The CDR3 loop spans 16 amino acids. Germline V gives CDR1 MNHNS, CDR2 SASEGT. CDR3 DNA: TGTGCCAGCAGTGAATCCCCGGCGGGGCACTACACTGAAGCTTTCTTT. It specifies CASSESPAGHYTEAFF.

This clone was counted only a few times. The rearrangement links TRBV4-3 to TRBJ2-5; 8 bases agree with TRBD2. The CDR3 spans 14 residues. Germline V gene lookup returns CDR1 LGHNA and CDR2 YSLEER. The J segment lost 5 bases and the V segment lost 3 bases, leaving 5 bases of the junction unmatched. The CDR3 DNA reads as TGCGCCAGCAGCCACACCGGGAGGGGGGAGACCCAGTACTTC. Its protein product is CASSHTGRGETQYF.

For this clone: One end of the junction varies from germline; a read error may be responsible. This chain connects TRBV7-7 to TRBJ2-5; 11 positions match TRBD2. This CDR3 spans 16 amino acids. Germline loops: CDR1 SSHAT, CDR2 FNYEAQ (reference sequence). DNA of the CDR3: TGTGCTAGCAGCTTAGCGGTTTCTAGCGGGGGGGAGACCCAGTACTTC. It is translated as CASSLAVSSGGETQYF.

J is TRBJ1-6 and V is TRBV19; 9 bases align to TRBD1. The CDR3 runs to 14 residues. Trimming removed 5 bases from V and 7 bases from J; junction bases left unmatched: 3. Germline V lookup: CDR1 LNHDA, CDR2 SQIVND (reference sequence). CDR3 bases: TGTGCCAGTAGTTTGGACAGGGGCAATTCACCCCTCCACTTT. It encodes CASSLDRGNSPLHF.

CDR3 nucleotide sequence: TGTGCCAGCAGCTTCGGTAATGAGCAGTTCTTC. Translation: CASSFGNEQFF. This chain uses TRBV11-2 with TRBJ2-1, with D unclear. Germline values: CDR1 SGHAT, CDR2 FQNNGV. The CDR3 runs 11 residues. With 3 bases removed from V and 7 bases from J, the gap between germline ends came to 4 bases.

V and J are TRBV4-2 and TRBJ1-3; 7 bases are a match to TRBD1. After removal of 0 bases from V and 4 bases from J, the junction contained 6 bases not matched to a gene. The CDR3 totals 16 residues. Looked up from germline, CDR1 is LGHNA and CDR2 is YNFKEQ. The CDR3 DNA is TGTGCCAGCAGCCAAGATCCGGGACAGACAGGAAACACCATATATTTT. Translation: CASSQDPGQTGNTIYF.

This sequence joins TRBV9 and TRBJ2-7; 8 nucleotides match TRBD1. CDR3 length: 15 amino acids. Germline loops: CDR1 SGDLS, CDR2 YYNGEE. The V and J ends lost 4 bases and 6 bases, in that order; junction bases with no gene match: 12. The CDR3 DNA reads as TGTGCCAGCAGCCTACGACAGGGGTTCTTATCCGAGCAGTACTTC. It codes for CASSLRQGFLSEQYF.

The chain carries TRBV27 and TRBJ2-7; weak D call: TRBD1 (5 bases). Trimming took 0 bases from V and 3 from J, leaving 9 bases between them. The CDR3 is made up of 14 amino acids. Per the germline V gene, CDR1 is MNHEY and CDR2 is SMNVEV (reference sequence). The CDR3 bases are TGTGCCAGCAGTTTATCTCCCGACAGCTACGAGCAGTACTTC. Translated: CASSLSPDSYEQYF.

The chain recombines TRBV5-8 with TRBJ1-2, with D unresolved. This CDR3 region has 14 residues. V was trimmed by 4 bases and J by 5 bases, leaving 15 bases between them. The germline V gene encodes CDR1 SGHTS and CDR2 YDEGEE. The CDR3 sequence is CASSAVGVPYGYTF. The CDR3 coding sequence is TGTGCCAGCAGCGCAGTAGGAGTCCCATATGGCTACACCTTC.

To note about this clone: At one boundary the junction diverges from the germline segment, which might be a read error. V gene TRBV5-4 combines with J gene TRBJ1-4; D remains ambiguous. CDR3 length: 13 amino acids. From germline, CDR1 is SGHNT and CDR2 YYREEE (reference sequence). CDR3 nucleotides: TGCGCCAGCAGCTTAAGCCCCCAAGAAAAACTGTTTTTT. It yields the protein CASSLSPQEKLFF.

A note on this clone: One end of the junction is discordant with germline, which a read error may explain. The chain combines TRBV18 with TRBJ2-7; 10 bases agree with TRBD1. The germline V gene has CDR1 KGHSH and CDR2 LQKENI. This CDR3 spans 14 amino acids. The chain's CDR3 is CASSPPGQGWEQYF. CDR3 DNA sequence: TGTGCCAGCTCTCCACCGGGACAGGGGTGGGAGCAGTACTTC.